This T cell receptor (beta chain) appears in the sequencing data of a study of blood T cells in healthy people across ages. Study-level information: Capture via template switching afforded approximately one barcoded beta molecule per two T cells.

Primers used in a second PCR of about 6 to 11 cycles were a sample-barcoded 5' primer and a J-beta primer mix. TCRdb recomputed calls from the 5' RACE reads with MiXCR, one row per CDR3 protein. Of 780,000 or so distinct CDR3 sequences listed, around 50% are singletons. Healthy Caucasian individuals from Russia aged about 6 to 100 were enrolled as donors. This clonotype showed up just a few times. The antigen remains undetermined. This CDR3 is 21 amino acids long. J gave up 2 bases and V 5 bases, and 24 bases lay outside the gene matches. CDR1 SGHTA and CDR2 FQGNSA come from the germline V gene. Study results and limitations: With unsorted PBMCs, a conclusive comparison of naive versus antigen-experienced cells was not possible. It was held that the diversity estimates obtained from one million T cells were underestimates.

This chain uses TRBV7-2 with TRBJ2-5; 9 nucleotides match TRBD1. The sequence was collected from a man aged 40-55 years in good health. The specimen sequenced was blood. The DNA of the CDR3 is TGTGCCAGCAGCCGACGCCAAGGGACAGGGATAGGATACCCTCTACAAGAGACCCAGTACTTC. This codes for CASSRRQGTGIGYPLQETQYF.